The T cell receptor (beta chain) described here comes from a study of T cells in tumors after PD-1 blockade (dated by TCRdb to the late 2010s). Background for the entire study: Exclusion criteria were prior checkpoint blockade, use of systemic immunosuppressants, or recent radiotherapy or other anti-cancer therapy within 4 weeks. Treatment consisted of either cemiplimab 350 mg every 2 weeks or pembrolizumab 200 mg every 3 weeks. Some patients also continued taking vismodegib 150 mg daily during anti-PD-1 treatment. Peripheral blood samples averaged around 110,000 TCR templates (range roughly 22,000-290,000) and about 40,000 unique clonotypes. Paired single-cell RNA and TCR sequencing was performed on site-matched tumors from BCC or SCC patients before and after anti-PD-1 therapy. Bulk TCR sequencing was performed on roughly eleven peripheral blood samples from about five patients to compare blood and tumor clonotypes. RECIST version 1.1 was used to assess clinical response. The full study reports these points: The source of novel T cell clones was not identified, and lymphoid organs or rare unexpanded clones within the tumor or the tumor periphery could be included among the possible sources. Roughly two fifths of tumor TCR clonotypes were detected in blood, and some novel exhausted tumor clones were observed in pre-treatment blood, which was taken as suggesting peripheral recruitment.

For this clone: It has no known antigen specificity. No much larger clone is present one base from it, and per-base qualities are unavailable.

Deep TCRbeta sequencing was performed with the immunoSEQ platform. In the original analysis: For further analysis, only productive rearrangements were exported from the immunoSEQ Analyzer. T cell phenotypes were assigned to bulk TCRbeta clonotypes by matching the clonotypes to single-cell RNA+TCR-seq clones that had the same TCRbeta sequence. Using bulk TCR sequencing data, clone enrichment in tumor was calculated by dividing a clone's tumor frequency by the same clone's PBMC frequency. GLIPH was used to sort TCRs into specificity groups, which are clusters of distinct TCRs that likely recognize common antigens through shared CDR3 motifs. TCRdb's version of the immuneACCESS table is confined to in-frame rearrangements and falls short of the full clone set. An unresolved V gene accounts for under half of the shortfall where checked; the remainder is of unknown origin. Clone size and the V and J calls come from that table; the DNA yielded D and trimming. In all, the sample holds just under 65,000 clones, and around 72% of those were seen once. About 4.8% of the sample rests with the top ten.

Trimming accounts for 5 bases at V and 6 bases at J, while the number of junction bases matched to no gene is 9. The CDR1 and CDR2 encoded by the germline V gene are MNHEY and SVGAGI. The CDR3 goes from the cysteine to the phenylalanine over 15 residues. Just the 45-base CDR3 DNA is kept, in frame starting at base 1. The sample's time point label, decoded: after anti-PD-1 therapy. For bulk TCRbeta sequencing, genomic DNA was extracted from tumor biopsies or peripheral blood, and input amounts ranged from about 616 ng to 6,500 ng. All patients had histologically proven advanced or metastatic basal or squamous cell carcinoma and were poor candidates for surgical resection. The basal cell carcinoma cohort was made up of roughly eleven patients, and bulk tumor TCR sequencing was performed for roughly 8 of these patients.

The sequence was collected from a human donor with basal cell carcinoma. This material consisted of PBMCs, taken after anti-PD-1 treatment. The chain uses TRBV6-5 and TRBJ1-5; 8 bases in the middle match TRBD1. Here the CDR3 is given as CASSSQGASRQPQHF. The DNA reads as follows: TGTGCCAGCAGTAGCCAGGGGGCCTCTCGTCAGCCCCAGCATTTT.